The clone carrying this TCR beta chain was seen more than once but under ten times. The data originate from a study of regulatory T cells in long-lasting Graves disease. Across the study: Antithyroid drugs had been given to newly diagnosed Graves' patients for under 3 months.

This sample's time point: newly diagnosed GD, antithyroid drugs for less than 3 months. There was RNA extracted from PBMCs, and the TCR library was made from it. American Thyroid Association guidelines defined how Graves' disease was diagnosed. Assembly of TCR beta libraries relied on iRepertoire HTBI primers together with Arm-PCR of CDR3 regions. MiXCR, run by TCRdb on the multiplex PCR reads, gives a single entry per CDR3 protein. Altogether about 620,000 distinct CDR3 sequences are present, 16% being singletons, with the ten largest covering around 19%. These same data were also listed under a study on T cells in Graves' hyperthyroidism and ophthalmopathy. This second report adds: A first-round RT-PCR of the TCR CDR3 used the HTBI primer set.

The sequenced sample was peripheral blood mononuclear cells (PBMCs), obtained at new diagnosis, from a patient treated with antithyroid drugs. The source of this sequence is a woman between 25 and 40 years old with Graves disease.

The CDR3 is CASSLTGTSGSGLYF. The CDR3 nucleotides are TGTGCCAGCAGCTTAACCGGGACTAGCGGTTCGGGTCTCTACTTC. V usage is TRBV7-6 and J usage is TRBJ2-7; 11 bases match TRBD2. The CDR3 contains 15 residues. Per the germline V gene, CDR1 is SGHVS and CDR2 is FNYEAQ. J lost 13 bases, V lost 2 bases, and 13 bases had no gene match.